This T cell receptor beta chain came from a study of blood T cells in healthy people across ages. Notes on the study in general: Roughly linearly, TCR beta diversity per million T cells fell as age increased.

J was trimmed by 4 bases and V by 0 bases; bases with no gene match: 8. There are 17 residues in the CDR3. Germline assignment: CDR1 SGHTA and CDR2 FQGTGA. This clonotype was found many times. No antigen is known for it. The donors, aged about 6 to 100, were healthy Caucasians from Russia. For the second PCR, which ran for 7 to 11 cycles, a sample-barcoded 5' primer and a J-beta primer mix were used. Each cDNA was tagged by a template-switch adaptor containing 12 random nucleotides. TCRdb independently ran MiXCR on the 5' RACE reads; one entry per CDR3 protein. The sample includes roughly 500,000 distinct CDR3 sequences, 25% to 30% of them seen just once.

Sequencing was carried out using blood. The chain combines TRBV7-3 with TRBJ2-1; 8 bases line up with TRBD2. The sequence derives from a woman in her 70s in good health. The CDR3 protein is CASSLTSGGGNYNEQFF. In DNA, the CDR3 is TGTGCCAGCAGCTTAACATCCGGGGGGGGGAATTACAATGAGCAGTTCTTC.